This is a list of T cell receptor beta chains from one sample in a study of T cell repertoires in aging, cancer and after chemotherapy. Each CDR3 protein gets one entry after TCRdb re-called the multiplex PCR reads with MiXCR. Seen here are approximately 11,000 distinct CDR3 sequences, around 44% observed once, and the top ten hold roughly 1.7%. The sample taken for sequencing was blood. The receptor source for this set is a human donor in good health. Both conserved end residues are part of each CDR3. The D gene is left open where the match is weak. Expanded clones are given a class, and other clones once, few, many or no size at all.

TRBV6-5	.	.	TRBJ1-5	CASSYSVVSNQPQHF	TGTGCCAGCAGTTATTCAGTAGTTAGCAATCAGCCCCAGCATTTT
TRBV12-3/TRBV12-4	.	TRBD1	TRBJ2-1	CASSFIGTGGEQFF	TGTGCCAGCAGTTTTATCGGGACAGGAGGCGAGCAGTTCTTC
TRBV28	few	.	TRBJ1-1	CASSLIRGGGTEAFF	TGTGCCAGCAGTTTAATCCGCGGAGGAGGAACTGAAGCTTTCTTT
TRBV7-2	few	TRBD2	TRBJ2-1	CASSLSGTNNEQFF	TGTGCCAGCAGCCTCAGTGGGACTAACAATGAGCAGTTCTTC
TRBV20-1	.	TRBD1	TRBJ1-1	CSAMRGQQNTEAFF	TGCAGTGCTATGAGGGGACAGCAGAACACTGAAGCTTTCTTT
TRBV29-1	few	TRBD1	TRBJ1-5	CAVSGQISNQPQHF	TGCGCGGTATCGGGACAGATAAGCAATCAGCCCCAGCATTTT
TRBV19	few	.	TRBJ2-3	CASSARTLGTDTQYF	TGTGCCAGTAGCGCGCGGACCTTGGGCACAGATACGCAGTATTTT
TRBV12-3/TRBV12-4	.	.	TRBJ2-5	CASSSPFAPQETQYF	TGTGCCAGCAGTTCACCCTTTGCCCCGCAAGAGACCCAGTACTTC
TRBV12-3/TRBV12-4	.	TRBD1	TRBJ2-1	CASSLRQMGQQWNEQFF	TGTGCCAGCAGTCTGCGTCAAATGGGACAGCAGTGGAATGAGCAGTTCTTC
TRBV5-1	.	.	TRBJ1-2	CASSISGTANYGYTF	TGCGCCAGCAGCATATCCGGGACGGCTAACTATGGCTACACCTTC
TRBV19	few	.	TRBJ1-5	CASKEGAGNQPQHF	TGTGCCAGTAAGGAGGGAGCGGGCAATCAGCCCCAGCATTTT
TRBV6-1	few	TRBD1	TRBJ1-6	CASSARQGIGSPLHF	TGTGCCAGCAGTGCCAGACAGGGGATCGGTTCACCCCTCCACTTT
TRBV4-1	.	.	TRBJ1-1	CASSQGDSGPVTKAFF	TGCGCCAGCAGCCAAGGAGACAGCGGGCCTGTCACTAAAGCTTTCTTT
TRBV5-1	few	TRBD1	TRBJ1-2	CASSSGGTGHGYTF	TGCGCCAGCAGCTCGGGGGGGACAGGGCATGGCTACACCTTC
TRBV6-5	.	.	TRBJ2-2	CASSYLRGASTGELFF	TGTGCCAGCAGTTACTTACGGGGGGCGAGCACCGGGGAGCTGTTTTTT
TRBV20-1	.	.	TRBJ1-1	CSAPASVAEAFF	TGCAGTGCTCCTGCTTCGGTGGCTGAAGCTTTCTTT
TRBV20-1	.	TRBD1	TRBJ2-2	CSARAGQGAKTNTGELFF	TGCAGTGCTAGAGCCGGACAGGGGGCAAAAACGAACACCGGGGAGCTGTTTTTT
TRBV4-2	few	.	TRBJ1-4	CASSQDIMGNEKLFF	TGTGCCAGCAGCCAAGATATCATGGGGAATGAAAAACTGTTTTTT
TRBV7-2	.	.	TRBJ2-5	CASSSKSGTKETQYF	TGTGCCAGCAGCTCTAAATCCGGGACAAAAGAGACCCAGTACTTC
TRBV6-6	.	TRBD1	TRBJ2-5	CADMGTTTGQGETQYF	TGTGCCGACATGGGTACAACGACGGGACAGGGGGAGACCCAGTACTTC
TRBV19	.	.	TRBJ2-3	CASSTPAGGPQDTQYF	TGTGCCAGTAGTACCCCCGCAGGGGGGCCACAAGATACGCAGTATTTT
TRBV7-3	.	.	TRBJ1-2	CASSLTGANYGYTF	TGTGCCAGCAGCTTAACAGGGGCAAACTATGGCTACACCTTC
TRBV10-3	few	.	TRBJ2-3	CAISESGGSTDTQYF	TGTGCCATCAGTGAGTCTGGCGGGAGCACAGATACGCAGTATTTT
TRBV5-6	few	.	TRBJ1-5	CASSLGSNQPQHF	TGTGCCAGCAGCTTGGGCAGCAATCAGCCCCAGCATTTT
TRBV30	.	.	TRBJ1-3	CACDLASGNTIYF	TGTGCCTGTGACCTGGCCTCTGGAAACACCATATATTTT
TRBV20-1	.	TRBD1	TRBJ2-7	CSATGQENSYEQYF	TGCAGTGCTACGGGACAGGAGAACTCCTACGAGCAGTACTTC
TRBV28	few	TRBD2	TRBJ2-2	CASSFLAGGKNTGELFF	TGTGCCAGCAGTTTTCTAGCGGGGGGTAAGAACACCGGGGAGCTGTTTTTT
TRBV12-3/TRBV12-4	.	.	TRBJ1-6	CASSPHVSYNSPLHF	TGTGCCAGCAGTCCCCACGTCTCCTATAATTCACCCCTCCACTTT
TRBV5-6	.	.	TRBJ1-5	CASSLNGAPSNQPQHF	TGTGCCAGCAGCTTGAACGGGGCACCGAGCAATCAGCCCCAGCATTTT
TRBV28	.	.	TRBJ1-5	CASAGGVGPQHF	TGTGCCAGCGCGGGGGGCGTGGGGCCCCAGCATTTT
TRBV19	.	.	TRBJ2-2	CASSGTGELFF	TGTGCCAGTAGTGGCACCGGGGAGCTGTTTTTT
TRBV6-6	.	.	TRBJ1-5	CASTGTNSNQHQHF	TGTGCCAGCACTGGGACAAATAGCAATCAGCACCAGCATTTT
TRBV5-6	.	.	TRBJ1-2	CASSLAGSLANYGYTF	TGTGCCAGCAGCTTGGCCGGGTCGTTAGCTAACTATGGCTACACCTTC
TRBV6-5	.	TRBD1	TRBJ2-2	CASSRQGRNTGELFF	TGTGCCAGCAGCCGACAGGGACGGAACACCGGGGAGCTGTTTTTT
TRBV27	once	.	TRBJ2-7	CASALSTGRDEQYF	TGTGCCAGCGCCCTTTCGACAGGTAGAGACGAGCAGTACTTC
TRBV19	few	.	TRBJ1-3	CASSIWSSGNTIYF	TGTGCCAGTAGTATCTGGAGCTCTGGAAACACCATATATTTT
TRBV10-3	.	.	TRBJ2-3	CAISLGDTDTQYF	TGTGCCATCAGCCTAGGAGACACAGATACGCAGTATTTT
TRBV27	.	.	TRBJ2-3	CASSFGRDPMDF	TGTGCCAGCAGTTTCGGACGGGACCCTATGGATTTT
TRBV7-9	few	.	TRBJ2-2	CASSSQGSQAGELFF	TGTGCCAGCAGCTCACAGGGAAGTCAGGCCGGGGAGCTGTTTTTT
TRBV5-6	.	.	TRBJ2-3	CASSSGRNTDTQYF	TGTGCCAGCAGCTCAGGCCGGAACACAGATACGCAGTATTTT